This T cell receptor (beta chain) comes out of a study of OX40 agonist ivuxolimab in advanced cancers. Germline CDR1 SGHAT, CDR2 FQNNGV. V lost 4 bases to trimming and J lost 5 bases, with 18 bases between them. This CDR3 has 15 amino acids. Clones were read by immunoSEQ multiplex PCR, and TCRdb kept only the in-frame ones, dropping some. The sample records 26,000 or so clones, about nine tenths being singletons. The material sequenced was CD4+ or CD8+ T cells sorted from blood, taken in a trial of the OX40 agonist ivuxolimab. The chain combines TRBV11-2 with TRBJ2-7; D gene ambiguous. The source is an adult with an advanced solid tumor such as melanoma, head and neck, liver or kidney cancer. CDR3 amino acids: CASSSHSRPMDEQYF. CDR3 sequence (DNA): TGTGCCAGCAGCTCACATAGCCGGCCCATGGACGAGCAGTACTTC.